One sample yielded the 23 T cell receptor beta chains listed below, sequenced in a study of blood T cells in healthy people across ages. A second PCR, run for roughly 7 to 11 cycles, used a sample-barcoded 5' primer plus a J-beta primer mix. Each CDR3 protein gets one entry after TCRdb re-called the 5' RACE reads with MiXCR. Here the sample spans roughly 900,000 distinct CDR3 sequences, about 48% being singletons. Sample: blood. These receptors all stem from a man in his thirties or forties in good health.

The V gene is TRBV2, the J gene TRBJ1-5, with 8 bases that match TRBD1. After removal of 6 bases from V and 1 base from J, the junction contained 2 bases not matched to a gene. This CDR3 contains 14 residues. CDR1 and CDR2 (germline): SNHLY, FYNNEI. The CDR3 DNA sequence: TGTGCCAGCAGAAGGGACAGGAGCAATCAGCCCCAGCATTTT. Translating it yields CASRRDRSNQPQHF.

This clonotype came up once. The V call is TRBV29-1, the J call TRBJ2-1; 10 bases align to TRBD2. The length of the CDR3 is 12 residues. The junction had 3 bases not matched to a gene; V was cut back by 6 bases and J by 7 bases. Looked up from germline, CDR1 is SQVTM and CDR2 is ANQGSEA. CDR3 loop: CSVRTSGNEQFF. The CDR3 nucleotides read TGCAGCGTCAGGACTAGCGGAAATGAGCAGTTCTTC.

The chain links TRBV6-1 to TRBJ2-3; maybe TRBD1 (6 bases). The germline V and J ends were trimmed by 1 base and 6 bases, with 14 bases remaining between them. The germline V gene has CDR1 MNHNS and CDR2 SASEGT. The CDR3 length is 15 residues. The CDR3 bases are TGTGCCAGCAGTGAAGAACAGGGAGAAATTGATACGCAGTATTTT. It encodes CASSEEQGEIDTQYF.

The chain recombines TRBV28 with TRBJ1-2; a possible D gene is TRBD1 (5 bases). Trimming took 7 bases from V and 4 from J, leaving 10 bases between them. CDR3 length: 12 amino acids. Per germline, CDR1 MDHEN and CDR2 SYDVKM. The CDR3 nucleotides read TGTGCCAGCACGGGGGTGACCTATGGCTACACCTTC. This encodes CASTGVTYGYTF.

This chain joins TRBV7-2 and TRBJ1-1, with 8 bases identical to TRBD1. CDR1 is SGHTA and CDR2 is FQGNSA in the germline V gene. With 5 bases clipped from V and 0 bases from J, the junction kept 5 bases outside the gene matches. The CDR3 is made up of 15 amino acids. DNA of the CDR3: TGTGCCAGCAGCCCAGGGGGCCGGATGAACACTGAAGCTTTCTTT. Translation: CASSPGGRMNTEAFF.

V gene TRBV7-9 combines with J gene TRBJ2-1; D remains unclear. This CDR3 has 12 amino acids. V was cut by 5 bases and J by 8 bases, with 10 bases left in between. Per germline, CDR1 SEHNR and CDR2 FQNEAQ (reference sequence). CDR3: CASSGLVDEQFF. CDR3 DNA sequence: TGTGCCAGCAGCGGGCTGGTGGATGAGCAGTTCTTC.

The CDR3 nucleotides read TGTGCCAGCAGTTTGAGAGAGGGCGCTGGCTACACCTTC. Its translation: CASSLREGAGYTF. The chain joins TRBV12-3 or TRBV12-4 to TRBJ1-2; unclear D gene. Trimming took 3 bases from V and 7 from J, leaving 12 bases between them. The CDR3 covers 13 residues.

The CDR3 region is CASGGAETQYF. The DNA of the CDR3 is TGTGCCAGCGGAGGTGCGGAGACCCAGTACTTC. The V call is TRBV6-2 or TRBV6-3, the J call TRBJ2-7; weak D call: TRBD2 (5 bases). The DNA end is a closer match to TRBJ2-5, so the J assignment may be wrong. Looked up from germline, CDR1 is MNHEY and CDR2 is SVGEGT. The CDR3 runs to 11 residues.

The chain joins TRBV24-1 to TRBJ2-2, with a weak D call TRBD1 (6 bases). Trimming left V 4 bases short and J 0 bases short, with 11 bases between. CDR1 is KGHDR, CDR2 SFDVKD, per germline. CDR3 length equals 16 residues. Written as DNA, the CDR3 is TGTGCCACCAGTGACTTGGACAGCGCGAACACCGGGGAGCTGTTTTTT. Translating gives CATSDLDSANTGELFF.

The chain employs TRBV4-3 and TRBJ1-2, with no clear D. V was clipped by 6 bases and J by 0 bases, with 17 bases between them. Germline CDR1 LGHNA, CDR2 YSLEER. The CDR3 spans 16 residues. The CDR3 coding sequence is TGCGCCAGCAGTCCGGGCCGCGGCCTTACTAACTATGGCTACACCTTC. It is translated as CASSPGRGLTNYGYTF.

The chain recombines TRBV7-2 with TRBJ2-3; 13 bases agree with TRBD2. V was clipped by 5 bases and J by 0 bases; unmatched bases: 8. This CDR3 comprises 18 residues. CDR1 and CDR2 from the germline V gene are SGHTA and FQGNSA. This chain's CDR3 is CASSQTSGGAVSTDTQYF. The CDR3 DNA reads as TGTGCCAGCAGCCAAACTAGCGGGGGGGCCGTTAGCACAGATACGCAGTATTTT.

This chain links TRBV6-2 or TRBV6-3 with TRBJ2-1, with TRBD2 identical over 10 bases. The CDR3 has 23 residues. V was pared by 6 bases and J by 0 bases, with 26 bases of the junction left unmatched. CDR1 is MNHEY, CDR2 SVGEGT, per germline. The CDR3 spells CASSAAALAGTSSSHSSYNEQFF. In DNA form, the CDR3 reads TGTGCCAGCAGCGCCGCGGCACTAGCGGGGACTAGCTCCTCCCATAGCTCCTACAATGAGCAGTTCTTC.

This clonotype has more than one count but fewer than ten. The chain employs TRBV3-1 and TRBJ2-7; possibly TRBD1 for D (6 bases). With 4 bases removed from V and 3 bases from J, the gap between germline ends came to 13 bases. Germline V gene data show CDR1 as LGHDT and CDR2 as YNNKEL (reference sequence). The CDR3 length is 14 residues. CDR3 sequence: CASSPDRSGYEQYF. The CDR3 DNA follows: TGTGCCAGCAGCCCAGACAGGTCCGGCTACGAGCAGTACTTC.

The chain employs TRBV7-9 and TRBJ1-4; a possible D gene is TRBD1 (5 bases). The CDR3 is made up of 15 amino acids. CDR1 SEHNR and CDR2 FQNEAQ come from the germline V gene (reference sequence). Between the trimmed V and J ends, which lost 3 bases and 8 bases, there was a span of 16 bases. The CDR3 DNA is TGTGCCAGCAGCTTCGACAGACTACTCGAGGAAAAACTGTTTTTT. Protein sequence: CASSFDRLLEEKLFF.

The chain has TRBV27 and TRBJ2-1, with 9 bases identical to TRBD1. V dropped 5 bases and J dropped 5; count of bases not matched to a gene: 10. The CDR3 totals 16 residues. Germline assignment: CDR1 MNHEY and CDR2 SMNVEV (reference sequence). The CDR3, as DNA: TGTGCCAGCAGTCACACCGGGACAGGGTATGACAATGAGCAGTTCTTC. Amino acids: CASSHTGTGYDNEQFF.

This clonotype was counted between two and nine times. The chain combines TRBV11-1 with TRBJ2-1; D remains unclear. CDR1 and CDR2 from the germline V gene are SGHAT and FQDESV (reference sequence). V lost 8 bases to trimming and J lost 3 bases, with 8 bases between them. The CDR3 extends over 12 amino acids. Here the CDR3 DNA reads TGTGCCAGCGAGGCCGACTACAATGAGCAGTTCTTC. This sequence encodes CASEADYNEQFF.

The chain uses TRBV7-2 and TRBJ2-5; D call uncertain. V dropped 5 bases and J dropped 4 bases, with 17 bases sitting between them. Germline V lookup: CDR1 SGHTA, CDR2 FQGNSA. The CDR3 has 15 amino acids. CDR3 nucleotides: TGTGCCAGCAGCCGCCCAAGTAGTGGATTAGAGACCCAGTACTTC. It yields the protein CASSRPSSGLETQYF.

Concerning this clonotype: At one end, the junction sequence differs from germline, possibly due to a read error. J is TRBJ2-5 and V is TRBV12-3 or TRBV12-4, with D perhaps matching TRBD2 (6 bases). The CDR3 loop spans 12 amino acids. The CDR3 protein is CASSFGGEIQYF. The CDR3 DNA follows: TGTGCCAGCAGTTTCGGGGGAGAGATCCAGTACTTC.

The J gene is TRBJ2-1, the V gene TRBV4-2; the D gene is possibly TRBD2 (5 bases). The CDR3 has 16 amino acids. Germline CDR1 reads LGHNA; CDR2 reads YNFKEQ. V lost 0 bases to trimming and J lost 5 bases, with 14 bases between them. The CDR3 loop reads CASSQEGVFPNNEQFF. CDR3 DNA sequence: TGTGCCAGCAGCCAAGAGGGAGTATTCCCTAACAATGAGCAGTTCTTC.

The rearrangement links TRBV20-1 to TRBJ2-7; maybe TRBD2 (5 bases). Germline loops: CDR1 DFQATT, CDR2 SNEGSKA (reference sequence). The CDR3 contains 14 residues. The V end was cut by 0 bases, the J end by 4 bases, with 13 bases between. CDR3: CSARDDGKSYEQYF. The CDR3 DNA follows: TGCAGTGCTAGAGATGACGGGAAAAGTTACGAGCAGTACTTC.

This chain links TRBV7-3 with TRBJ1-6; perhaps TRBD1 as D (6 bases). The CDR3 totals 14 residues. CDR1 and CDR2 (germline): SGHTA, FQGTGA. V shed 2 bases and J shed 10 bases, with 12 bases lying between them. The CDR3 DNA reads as TGTGCCAGCAGCTTAGGGGGGCTTAGCTCACCCCTCCACTTT. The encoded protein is CASSLGGLSSPLHF.

CDR3 sequence: CASTGTRSNTGELFF. The CDR3 nucleotides are TGTGCCAGCACCGGGACTAGGTCGAACACCGGGGAGCTGTTTTTT. The chain joins TRBV2 to TRBJ2-2; TRBD2 matches 8 bases. With V trimmed by 7 bases and J by 0 bases, 4 bases remained unmatched. The germline V gene encodes CDR1 SNHLY and CDR2 FYNNEI. The CDR3 is 15 residues long.

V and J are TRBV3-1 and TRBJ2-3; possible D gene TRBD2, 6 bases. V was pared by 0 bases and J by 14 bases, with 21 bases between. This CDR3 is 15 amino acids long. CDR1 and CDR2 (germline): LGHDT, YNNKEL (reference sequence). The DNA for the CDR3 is TGTGCCAGCAGCCAAGATGCCGGGAGTAGCAGTCGTGGGTATTTT. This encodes CASSQDAGSSSRGYF.